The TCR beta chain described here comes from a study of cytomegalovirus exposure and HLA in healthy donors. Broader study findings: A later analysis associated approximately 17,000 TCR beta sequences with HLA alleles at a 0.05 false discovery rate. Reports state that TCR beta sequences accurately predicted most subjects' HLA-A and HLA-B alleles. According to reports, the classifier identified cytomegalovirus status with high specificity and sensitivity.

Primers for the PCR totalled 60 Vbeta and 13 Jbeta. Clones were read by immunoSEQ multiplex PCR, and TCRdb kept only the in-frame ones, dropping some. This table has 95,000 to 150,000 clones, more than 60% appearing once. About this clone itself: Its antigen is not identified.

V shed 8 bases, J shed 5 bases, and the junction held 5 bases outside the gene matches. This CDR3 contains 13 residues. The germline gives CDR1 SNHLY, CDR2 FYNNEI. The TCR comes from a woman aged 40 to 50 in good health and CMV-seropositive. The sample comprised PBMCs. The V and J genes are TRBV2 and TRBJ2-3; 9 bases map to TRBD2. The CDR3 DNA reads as TGTGCCAGCGGCGGGGGGGCAAGAGATACGCAGTATTTT. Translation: CASGGGARDTQYF.